This TCR beta chain came from a study of blood T cell repertoires in COVID-19. Study-level information: In each case, the material was cDNA or gDNA derived from T cells, B-cell-depleted T cells, or PBMCs.

Produced via immunoSEQ multiplex PCR; TCRdb's table is partial and in-frame only. The sample shows 20,000 to 25,000 clones, around 80% of them seen only once. Trimming removed 6 bases from V and 9 bases from J; junction bases left unmatched: 6. This CDR3 region has 13 residues. Germline V gene lookup returns CDR1 SNHLY and CDR2 FYNNEI. This chain joins TRBV2 and TRBJ1-1; 11 nucleotides align to TRBD1. The sequenced sample consisted of peripheral blood. The clonotype originates from a man aged 55 to 69 with active COVID-19. The CDR3 nucleotides read TGTGCCAGCAGGGACAGGGGGCCTCTAAAAGCTTTCTTT. The encoded protein is CASRDRGPLKAFF.